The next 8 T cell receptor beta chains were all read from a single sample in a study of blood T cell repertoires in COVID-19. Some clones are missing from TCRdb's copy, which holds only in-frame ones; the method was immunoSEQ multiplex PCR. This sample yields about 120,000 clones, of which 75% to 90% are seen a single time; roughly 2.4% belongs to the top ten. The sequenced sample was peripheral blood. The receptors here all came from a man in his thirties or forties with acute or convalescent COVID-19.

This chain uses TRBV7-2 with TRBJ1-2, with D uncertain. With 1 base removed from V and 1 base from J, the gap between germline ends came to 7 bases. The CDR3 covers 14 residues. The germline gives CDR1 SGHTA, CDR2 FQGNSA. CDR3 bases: TGTGCCAGCAGCTTAGACAGCAGTAACTATGGCTACACCTTC. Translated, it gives CASSLDSSNYGYTF.

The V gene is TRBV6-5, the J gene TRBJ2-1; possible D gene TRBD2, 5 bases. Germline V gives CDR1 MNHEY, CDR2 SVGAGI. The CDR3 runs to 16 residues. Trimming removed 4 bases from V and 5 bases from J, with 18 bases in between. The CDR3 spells CASSLVDGSEDNEQFF. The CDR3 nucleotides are TGTGCCAGCAGTTTGGTTGATGGTAGCGAGGACAATGAGCAGTTCTTC.

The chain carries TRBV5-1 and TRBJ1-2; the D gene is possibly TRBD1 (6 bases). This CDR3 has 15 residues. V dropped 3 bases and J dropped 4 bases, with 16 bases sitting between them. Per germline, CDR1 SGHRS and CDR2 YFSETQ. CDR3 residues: CASSSTDRPVYGYTF. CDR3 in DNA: TGCGCCAGCAGCTCAACAGACAGGCCGGTCTATGGCTACACCTTC.

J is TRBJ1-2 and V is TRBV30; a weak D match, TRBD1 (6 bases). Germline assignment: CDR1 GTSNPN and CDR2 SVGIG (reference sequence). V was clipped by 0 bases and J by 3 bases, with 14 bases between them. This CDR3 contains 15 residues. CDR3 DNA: TGTGCCTGGAGTGTAAGTGTGCAGGGGTACTATGGCTACACCTTC. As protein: CAWSVSVQGYYGYTF.

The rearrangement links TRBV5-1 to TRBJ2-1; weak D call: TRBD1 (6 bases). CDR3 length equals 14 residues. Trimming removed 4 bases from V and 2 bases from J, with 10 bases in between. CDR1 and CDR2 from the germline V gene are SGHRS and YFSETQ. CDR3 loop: CASSSRQAYNEQFF. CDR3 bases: TGCGCCAGCAGCAGTCGACAGGCCTACAATGAGCAGTTCTTC.

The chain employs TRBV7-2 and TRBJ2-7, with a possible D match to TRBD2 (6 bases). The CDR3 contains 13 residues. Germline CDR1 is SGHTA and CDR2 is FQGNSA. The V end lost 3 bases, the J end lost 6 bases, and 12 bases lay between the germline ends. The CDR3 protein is CASSFGTPREQYF. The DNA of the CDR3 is TGTGCCAGCAGCTTCGGGACTCCCCGCGAGCAGTACTTC. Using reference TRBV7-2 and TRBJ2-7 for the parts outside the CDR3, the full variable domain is GAGVSQSPSNKVTEKGKDVELRCDPISGHTALYWYRQSLGQGLEFLIYFQGNSAPDKSGLPSDRFSAERTGGSVSTLTIQRTQQEDSAVYLCASSFGTPREQYFGPGTRLTVT.

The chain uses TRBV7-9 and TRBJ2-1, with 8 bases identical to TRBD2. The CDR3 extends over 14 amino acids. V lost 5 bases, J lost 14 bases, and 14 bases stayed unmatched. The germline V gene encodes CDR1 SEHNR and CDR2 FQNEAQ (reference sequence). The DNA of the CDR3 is TGTGCCAGCAGCCCCTTGGGTAGCGGGACGAGTGAGTTCTTC. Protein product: CASSPLGSGTSEFF.

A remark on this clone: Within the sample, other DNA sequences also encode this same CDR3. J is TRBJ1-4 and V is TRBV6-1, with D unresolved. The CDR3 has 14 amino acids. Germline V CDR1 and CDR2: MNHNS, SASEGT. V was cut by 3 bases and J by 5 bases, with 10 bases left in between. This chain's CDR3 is CASSEGSLNEKLFF. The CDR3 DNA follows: TGTGCCAGCAGTGAGGGCAGTTTAAATGAAAAACTGTTTTTT.